Each of the 27 T cell receptor beta chains below was sequenced from the same sample in a study of blood T cell repertoires in COVID-19. TCRdb's table, derived via immunoSEQ multiplex PCR, lists solely in-frame clones and lacks some. The top ten hold approximately 28% of the sample, which has some 15,000 clones, approximately 80% seen once. The sample was peripheral blood. These receptors originate from a woman in her seventies with active COVID-19.

The chain has TRBV19 and TRBJ1-6, with D possibly TRBD1 on 5 matching bases. The V gene lost 7 bases and the J gene lost 0 bases, with 13 bases spanning the gap. The V gene's germline CDR1 is LNHDA and CDR2 SQIVND (reference sequence). The CDR3 is 16 amino acids. The CDR3 protein is CASTRAGSSYNSPLHF. The DNA for the CDR3 is TGTGCCAGTACCAGGGCAGGCAGCTCCTATAATTCACCCCTCCACTTT.

The V and J genes are TRBV19 and TRBJ1-1; D gene unclear. Germline loops: CDR1 LNHDA, CDR2 SQIVND (reference sequence). The CDR3 has 13 amino acids. The V end was cut by 5 bases, the J end by 4 bases, with 11 bases between. DNA for the CDR3: TGTGCCAGTAGTCTTAGCCCCAGCACTGAAGCTTTCTTT. It translates to CASSLSPSTEAFF.

The genes are TRBV6-5 and TRBJ2-5; TRBD2 might be the D (5 bases). Trimming left V 2 bases short and J 5 bases short, with 12 bases between. This CDR3 has 14 residues. Germline values: CDR1 MNHEY, CDR2 SVGAGI. The CDR3 here is CASSYLASLETQYF. In DNA, the CDR3 is TGTGCCAGCAGTTACCTAGCTAGTTTGGAGACCCAGTACTTC.

The rearrangement joins TRBV15 to TRBJ2-1; 9 bases map to TRBD1. The CDR3 covers 13 residues. With V trimmed by 5 bases and J by 9 bases, 5 bases remained unmatched. The germline V gene encodes CDR1 LNHNV and CDR2 YYDKDF (reference sequence). The CDR3 nucleotides are TGTGCCACCAGCGGGGACAGGGCAGGTGAGCAGTTCTTC. Translated, it gives CATSGDRAGEQFF.

The chain employs TRBV28 and TRBJ2-3, with 13 bases matching TRBD2. Germline V gene data show CDR1 as MDHEN and CDR2 as SYDVKM. With V trimmed by 5 bases and J by 1 base, 9 bases remained unmatched. The length of the CDR3 is 18 residues. In DNA form, the CDR3 reads TGTGCCAGCAGTCCCACTAGCGGGAGGGCCAGAGGCACAGATACGCAGTATTTT. Translated: CASSPTSGRARGTDTQYF. The whole variable domain, remainder taken from reference TRBV28 and TRBJ2-3, is DVKVTQSSRYLVKRTGEKVFLECVQDMDHENMFWYRQDPGLGLRLIYFSYDVKMKEKGDIPEGYSVSREKKERFSLILESASTNQTSMYLCASSPTSGRARGTDTQYFGPGTRLTVL.

This clone was counted a single time. The V and J genes are TRBV19 and TRBJ2-2; possibly TRBD2 for D (6 bases). From germline, CDR1 is LNHDA and CDR2 SQIVND (reference sequence). Trimming removed 3 bases at V and 7 bases at J, with 12 bases between. The CDR3 covers 14 residues. The CDR3 here is CASSMSGRRGELFF. The CDR3 DNA follows: TGTGCCAGTAGTATGTCAGGGAGGCGCGGGGAGCTGTTTTTT.

The chain carries TRBV7-9 and TRBJ2-5, with D perhaps TRBD1 (5 bases). CDR1 is SEHNR, CDR2 FQNEAQ, per germline (reference sequence). Trimming left V 6 bases short and J 3 bases short, with 14 bases between. There are 14 residues in the CDR3. This CDR3 reads CASRPPGLKETQYF. The CDR3 region has the DNA TGTGCCAGCAGGCCCCCAGGGCTTAAAGAGACCCAGTACTTC.

The chain employs TRBV19 and TRBJ2-1, with D perhaps matching TRBD1 (6 bases). The CDR3 runs 15 residues. V lost 5 bases, J lost 1 base, and 12 bases lay in between. Germline CDR1 reads LNHDA; CDR2 reads SQIVND (reference sequence). CDR3 amino acids: CASSALRGSYNEQFF. Written as DNA, the CDR3 is TGTGCCAGTAGTGCCCTCAGGGGATCCTACAATGAGCAGTTCTTC. The variable domain in full, completed from reference TRBV19 and TRBJ2-1, reads DGGITQSPKYLFRKEGQNVTLSCEQNLNHDAMYWYRQDPGQGLRLIYYSQIVNDFQKGDIAEGYSVSREKKESFPLTVTSAQKNPTAFYLCASSALRGSYNEQFFGPGTRLTVL.

The chain carries TRBV28 and TRBJ1-2; 8 nucleotides agree with TRBD1. The CDR3 spans 15 residues. V was pared by 3 bases and J by 4 bases, with 7 bases of the junction left unmatched. CDR1 and CDR2 (germline): MDHEN, SYDVKM. This CDR3 is CASSFAGTGTYGYTF. CDR3 DNA: TGTGCCAGCAGTTTCGCCGGGACAGGAACCTATGGCTACACCTTC.

V usage is TRBV2 and J usage is TRBJ1-4, with a possible D match to TRBD1 (6 bases). CDR3 length: 13 amino acids. The germline V gene has CDR1 SNHLY and CDR2 FYNNEI. V shed 11 bases and J shed 8 bases, with 18 bases lying between them. This CDR3 reads CAGIEQGGEKLFF. The CDR3 bases are TGTGCCGGCATCGAACAGGGAGGGGAAAAACTGTTTTTT.

This rearrangement joins TRBV5-1 to TRBJ2-7; 15 positions agree with TRBD2. Germline V gene lookup returns CDR1 SGHRS and CDR2 YFSETQ. The CDR3 totals 18 residues. Losses at the gene ends were 2 bases for V and 5 bases for J; bases not matched to a gene: 11. The CDR3 region is CASSFGTSGRRVSDEQYF. Here the CDR3 DNA reads TGCGCCAGCAGCTTCGGGACTAGCGGGAGGAGGGTCTCGGACGAGCAGTACTTC. Complete variable domain (other parts from reference TRBV5-1 and TRBJ2-7): KAGVTQTPRYLIKTRGQQVTLSCSPISGHRSVSWYQQTPGQGLQFLFEYFSETQRNKGNFPGRFSGRQFSNSRSEMNVSTLELGDSALYLCASSFGTSGRRVSDEQYFGPGTRLTVT.

This clone is labeled medium-sized. The gene calls are TRBV6-4 and TRBJ2-1; 10 positions match TRBD2. The CDR3 sequence is 12 residues long. The V gene's germline CDR1 is MRHNA and CDR2 SNTAGT. V lost 8 bases and J lost 9; bases outside the gene matches: 4. CDR3 nucleotide sequence: TGTGCCAGCGGGACTAGCGTCGGTGAGCAGTTCTTC. Protein: CASGTSVGEQFF.

This clone is medium-sized. Sequence at one end of the junction differs from germline and may be a read error. The CDR3 loop reads CSSGGSNQPQHF. CDR3 sequence (DNA): TGCAGTAGCGGGGGGAGCAATCAGCCCCAGCATTTT. This chain connects TRBV27 to TRBJ1-5; D perhaps matches TRBD1 (5 bases). The germline gives CDR1 MNHEY, CDR2 SMNVEV (reference sequence). The CDR3 contains 12 residues.

The V gene is TRBV5-6, the J gene TRBJ1-5; TRBD1 is a possible D gene (6 bases). Trimming left V 3 bases short and J 0 bases short, with 10 bases between. Germline V gene data show CDR1 as SGHDT and CDR2 as YYEEEE. The CDR3 runs 15 residues. CDR3 amino acids: CASSSTGYSNQPQHF. DNA for the CDR3: TGTGCCAGCAGCTCCACAGGGTATAGCAATCAGCCCCAGCATTTT.

The J gene is TRBJ1-2, the V gene TRBV24-1, with TRBD1 matching over 8 bases. Germline values: CDR1 KGHDR, CDR2 SFDVKD. The ends lost 3 bases at V and 1 base at J; junction bases unmatched: 3. The CDR3 has 15 amino acids. The DNA for the CDR3 is TGTGCCACCAGTGATCACGACAGGGGTAACTATGGCTACACCTTC. Translation gives CATSDHDRGNYGYTF.

The chain joins TRBV7-2 to TRBJ1-2, with D maybe TRBD1 (6 bases). From germline, CDR1 is SGHTA and CDR2 FQGNSA. Trimming pared 0 bases from V and 5 bases from J, leaving 19 bases between. The CDR3 is made up of 17 amino acids. Written as DNA, the CDR3 is TGTGCCAGCAGCTTAGCGCCTGACAGGTCGGGGCATTATGGCTACACCTTC. This sequence encodes CASSLAPDRSGHYGYTF.

The rearrangement uses TRBV6-5 and TRBJ2-3, with D perhaps matching TRBD2 (5 bases). The V gene lost 6 bases and the J gene lost 1 base, with 14 bases spanning the gap. The germline CDR1 and CDR2 sequences are MNHEY and SVGAGI. The CDR3 has 15 amino acids. CDR3 nucleotide sequence: TGTGCCAGCAGGTTGGGAACTAGTGGCACAGATACGCAGTATTTT. Its translation: CASRLGTSGTDTQYF.

This clone was counted only a few times. CDR3 in amino acids: CASSYSWGGAEAFF. The CDR3 nucleotides are TGTGCCAGCAGTTACTCCTGGGGGGGGGCTGAAGCTTTCTTT. The chain couples TRBV6-5 to TRBJ1-1, with a possible D match to TRBD1 (5 bases). The germline V and J ends were trimmed by 0 bases and 6 bases, with 11 bases remaining between them. The CDR3 spans 14 residues. CDR1 is MNHEY, CDR2 SVGAGI, per germline.

This chain connects TRBV4-1 to TRBJ1-2; perhaps TRBD1 as D (5 bases). The CDR3 sequence is 14 residues long. The V and J ends lost 6 bases and 0 bases respectively, with 11 bases between them. Germline loops: CDR1 MGHRA, CDR2 YSYEKL. CDR3 in amino acids: CASRGGDSNYGYTF. In DNA form, the CDR3 reads TGCGCCAGCAGGGGGGGAGATTCTAACTATGGCTACACCTTC.

This chain links TRBV5-4 with TRBJ1-4, with D tentatively TRBD1 (6 bases). V lost 7 bases and J 0 bases, leaving 13 bases between the germline ends. This CDR3 has 15 residues. CDR1 SGHNT and CDR2 YYREEE come from the germline V gene (reference sequence). CDR3: CASGQGKSTNEKLFF. The CDR3 nucleotides are TGTGCCAGCGGGCAGGGGAAATCAACTAATGAAAAACTGTTTTTT.

V is TRBV28 and J is TRBJ2-1; 9 positions agree with TRBD2. Trimming cost V 5 bases and J 5 bases; bases outside gene matches: 13. The CDR3 has 17 residues. Per the germline V gene, CDR1 is MDHEN and CDR2 is SYDVKM. The CDR3 protein is CASSPSGTSLSNNEQFF. Here the CDR3 DNA reads TGTGCCAGCAGTCCATCCGGGACTAGCCTATCCAACAATGAGCAGTTCTTC.

V and J are TRBV5-6 and TRBJ1-4; perhaps TRBD1 as D (6 bases). Germline lookup yields CDR1 SGHDT and CDR2 YYEEEE. V lost 4 bases to trimming and J lost 4 bases, with 17 bases between them. The CDR3 has 16 residues. The CDR3 is CASSPRQGRNNEKLFF. CDR3 coding DNA: TGTGCCAGCAGCCCCCGGCAGGGGCGGAATAATGAAAAACTGTTTTTT. Full variable domain (outside the CDR3, taken from reference TRBV5-6 and TRBJ1-4): DAGVTQSPTHLIKTRGQQVTLRCSPKSGHDTVSWYQQALGQGPQFIFQYYEEEERQRGNFPDRFSGHQFPNYSSELNVNALLLGDSALYLCASSPRQGRNNEKLFFGSGTQLSVL.

The chain uses TRBV2 and TRBJ2-1; 11 bases map to TRBD2. The germline V gene has CDR1 SNHLY and CDR2 FYNNEI. This CDR3 contains 11 residues. The V segment lost 6 bases and the J segment 16 bases; nucleotides outside the gene matches: 5. The CDR3 DNA reads as TGTGCCAGCAGAAGGGGACTAGCGGAATTCTTC. Its protein product is CASRRGLAEFF.

The chain links TRBV5-1 to TRBJ1-2, with D possibly TRBD1 on 6 matching bases. Germline CDR1 and CDR2: SGHRS and YFSETQ. Trimming shortened V by 2 bases and J by 2 bases, and 19 bases separated the two germline ends. The CDR3 covers 17 residues. DNA of the CDR3: TGCGCCAGCAGCTTAGGCCCCGCAGGGGCACAAAACTATGGCTACACCTTC. This codes for CASSLGPAGAQNYGYTF.

This sequence joins TRBV6-5 and TRBJ2-4, with 14 nucleotides matching TRBD2. This CDR3 contains 14 residues. Germline lookup yields CDR1 MNHEY and CDR2 SVGAGI. Trimming took 9 bases from V and 4 from J; bases not matched to a gene: 2. The CDR3 loop reads CASGTSGGKNIQYF. The CDR3 DNA reads as TGTGCCAGTGGGACTAGCGGGGGAAAAAACATTCAGTACTTC.

This clone was detected once. This chain connects TRBV20-1 to TRBJ1-6, with D possibly matching TRBD1 (5 bases). Per germline, CDR1 DFQATT and CDR2 SNEGSKA (reference sequence). Trimming removed 3 bases from V and 11 bases from J, with 8 bases in between. The CDR3 runs to 11 residues. Here the CDR3 DNA reads TGCAGTGCTAGGGGGCAGGCACCCCTCCACTTT. Protein: CSARGQAPLHF.

The rearrangement joins TRBV6-2 or TRBV6-3 to TRBJ1-6; weak D call: TRBD1 (6 bases). CDR1 and CDR2 from the germline V gene are MNHEY and SVGEGT. Between the trimmed V and J ends, which lost 6 bases and 4 bases, there was a span of 13 bases. The CDR3 is made up of 15 amino acids. The CDR3 DNA reads as TGTGCCAGCAGCCCCGGGACACTTTATAATTCACCCCTCCACTTT. It encodes CASSPGTLYNSPLHF.